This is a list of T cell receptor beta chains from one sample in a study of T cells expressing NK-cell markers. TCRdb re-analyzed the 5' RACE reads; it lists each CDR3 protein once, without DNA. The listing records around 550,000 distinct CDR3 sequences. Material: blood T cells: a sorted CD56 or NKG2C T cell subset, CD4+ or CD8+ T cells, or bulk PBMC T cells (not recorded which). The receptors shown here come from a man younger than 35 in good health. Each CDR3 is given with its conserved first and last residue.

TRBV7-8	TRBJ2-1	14	CASRTGTGYNEQFF
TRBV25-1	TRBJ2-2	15	CASSTSGPNTGELFF
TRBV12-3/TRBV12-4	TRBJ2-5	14	CASSLGGLQETQYF
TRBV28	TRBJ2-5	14	CASSGGRLPETQYF
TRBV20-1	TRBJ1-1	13	CSAITGMATEAFF
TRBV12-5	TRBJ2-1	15	CASGTASALVGEQFF
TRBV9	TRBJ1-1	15	CASSVTVLTNTEAFF
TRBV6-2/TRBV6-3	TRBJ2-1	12	CASSYSKRGQFF
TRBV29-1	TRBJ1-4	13	CSSWGAQEEKLFF
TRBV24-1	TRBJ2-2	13	CATRTGTGGELFF
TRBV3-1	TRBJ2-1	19	CASSQRPGTSGLSYNEQFF
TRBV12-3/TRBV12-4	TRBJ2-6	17	CASTLMTRAHGANVLTF
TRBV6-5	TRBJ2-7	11	CASGPSGEQYF
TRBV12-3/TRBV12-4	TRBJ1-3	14	CASSRTSQGNTIYF
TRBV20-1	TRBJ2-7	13	CSARDRYSYEQYF
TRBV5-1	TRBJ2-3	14	CASSGTGSPDTQYF
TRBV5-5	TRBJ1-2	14	CASSFGQGERGYTF
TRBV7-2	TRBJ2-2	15	CASSEFGTNTGELFF
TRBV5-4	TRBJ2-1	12	CASSLYRNEQFF
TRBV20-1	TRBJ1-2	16	CSAPYTPLPIGYGYTF
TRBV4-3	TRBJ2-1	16	CASSQVRTSGSLEQFF
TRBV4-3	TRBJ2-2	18	CASSPASLGGRNTGELFF
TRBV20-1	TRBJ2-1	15	CSASLTGAAYNEQFF
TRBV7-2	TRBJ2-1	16	CASSLRRTGLANEQFF
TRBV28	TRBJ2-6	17	CASSLRQGTAGANVLTF
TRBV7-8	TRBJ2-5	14	CASRRPGPQETQYF
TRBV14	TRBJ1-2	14	CASSQEVENYGYTF
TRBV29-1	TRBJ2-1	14	CSAWAGTSYNEQFF
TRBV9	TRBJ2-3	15	CASSVRDMGTDTQYF
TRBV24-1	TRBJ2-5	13	CATSDSLGETQYF
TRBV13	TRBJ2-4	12	CASSLGGGIQYF
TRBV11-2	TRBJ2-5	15	CASSLDSGGGETQYF
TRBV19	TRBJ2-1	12	CATLDRANEQFF
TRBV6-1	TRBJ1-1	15	CASGPNGTPGAEAFF
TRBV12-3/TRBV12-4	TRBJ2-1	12	CASSLGAVGQFF
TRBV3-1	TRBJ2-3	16	CASSPRQGKSTDTQYF
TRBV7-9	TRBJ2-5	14	CASSPSTGPETQYF
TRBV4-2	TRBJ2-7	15	CASSQELARVHEQYF
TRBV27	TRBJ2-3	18	CASSLLFPTGGWGDTQYF
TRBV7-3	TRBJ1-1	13	CASSLTGPTEAFF
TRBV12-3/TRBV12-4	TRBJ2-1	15	CASSFQGGNYNEQFF
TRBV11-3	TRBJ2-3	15	CASSVAWDTRDTQYF
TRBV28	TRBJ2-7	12	CAKSRDIYEQYF
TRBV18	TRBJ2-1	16	CASSPPRRGELNEQFF
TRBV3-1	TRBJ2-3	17	CASSTGTGMRITDTQYF
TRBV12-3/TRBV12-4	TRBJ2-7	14	CASSFATGHYEQYF
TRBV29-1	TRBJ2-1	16	CSVEKGGSGSLSGQFF
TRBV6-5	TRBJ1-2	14	CASSTPGQGYGYTF
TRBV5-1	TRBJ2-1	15	CASSLDRVGIYEQFF
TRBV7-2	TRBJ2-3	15	CASSLEGPGKDTQYF
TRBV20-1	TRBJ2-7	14	CSAPGYWGGYEQYF
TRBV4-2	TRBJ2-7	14	CASSQDGTDYEQYF
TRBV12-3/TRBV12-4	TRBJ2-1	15	CASSPGTSGTDEQFF
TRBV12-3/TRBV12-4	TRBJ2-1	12	CASTPAPREWFF
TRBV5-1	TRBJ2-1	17	CASSFSGTVGFYNEQFF